The text below deals with one TCR beta chain. Its antigen is as yet unknown. This CDR3 has 13 amino acids. Germline values: CDR1 SQVTM, CDR2 ANQGSEA. V dropped 6 bases and J dropped 4; count of bases not matched to a gene: 7. The authors ran a second PCR of about 7 to 11 cycles using a sample-barcoded 5' primer and a J-beta primer mix. TCRdb re-called the 5' RACE reads through MiXCR, storing one row per CDR3 protein. The table has over 700,000 distinct CDR3 sequences, roughly 25% seen once. This sample stems from a study of blood T cells in healthy people across ages. Regarding the study as a whole: Diversity figures derived from one million T cells were judged to underestimate the true value.

The same data also contributed to another study, on T cells of mothers and their children. That paper states: T cell clones that were persistent and microchimeric went undetected.

The genes are TRBV29-1 and TRBJ1-1; TRBD1 matches at 8 bases. Specimen: blood. This sequence originates from a boy younger than 18 in good health. In DNA form, the CDR3 reads TGCAGCGTGAGCACAGGGGGGACCACTGAAGCTTTCTTT. This encodes CSVSTGGTTEAFF.